Detailed here is one T cell receptor (beta chain). This specimen belongs to a study of blood T cell repertoires in COVID-19. Study details: From the United States, Italy and Spain came samples of acute and convalescent COVID-19. The analysed material was cDNA or gDNA that came from T cells, B-cell-depleted T cells, or PBMCs.

In the study's own analysis: Estimates of nucleated cell counts were drawn from the amplification of reference gene primers. TCRdb's table, derived via immunoSEQ multiplex PCR, lists solely in-frame clones and lacks some. The V and J calls and clone size were taken over from that table, and D and trimming were inferred from the DNA. The sample yields 50,000 to 65,000 clones, about 80% seen once. This CDR3 has 16 residues. The V gene's germline CDR1 is SGHVS and CDR2 FQNEAQ. The trim removed 0 bases at V and 3 bases at J, leaving 6 bases unmatched. The chain uses TRBV7-8 and TRBJ2-3; TRBD2 matches 7 bases. Source material: peripheral blood. This clonotype was sampled from a woman aged 55-70 years with acute or convalescent COVID-19. The CDR3 is CASSLAPRGVTDTQYF. CDR3 in DNA: TGTGCCAGCAGCTTAGCGCCCCGGGGGGTTACAGATACGCAGTATTTT. Complete variable domain (other parts from reference TRBV7-8 and TRBJ2-3): GAGVSQSPRYKVAKRGQDVALRCDPISGHVSLFWYQQALGQGPEFLTYFQNEAQLDKSGLPSDRFFAERPEGSVSTLKIQRTQQEDSAVYLCASSLAPRGVTDTQYFGPGTRLTVL.